A single sample is the source of the 14 T cell receptor beta chains below, sequenced in a study of regulatory T cells in long-lasting Graves disease. The TCR beta library used iRepertoire HTBI primers with Arm-PCR amplification of CDR3. TCRdb re-called the multiplex PCR reads with MiXCR, one entry per CDR3 protein. Here the sample spans fewer than 550,000 distinct CDR3 sequences, 20% to 25% being singletons. The sample's time point: persistent/refractory GD, antithyroid drugs over 5 years with positive TRAb. The TCR library was made from RNA that had been extracted from PBMCs in TRIzol. This sample comprised peripheral blood mononuclear cells (PBMCs), obtained when the disease was refractory, from a patient treated with antithyroid drugs. The receptor set was obtained from a female donor with Graves disease.

In this sample, this clonotype turned up once. The V and J genes are TRBV20-1 and TRBJ1-2; tentative D call: TRBD1 (5 bases). The germline V gene encodes CDR1 DFQATT and CDR2 SNEGSKA (reference sequence). Trimming stripped 1 base from V and 8 bases from J, with 17 bases between. The CDR3 runs to 14 residues. CDR3 coding DNA: TGCAGTGCTAGAGTGGAAAGGGGATCTATGGGCTACACCTTC. It translates to CSARVERGSMGYTF.

The gene calls are TRBV27 and TRBJ2-7, with D perhaps matching TRBD2 (7 bases). CDR1 is MNHEY, CDR2 SMNVEV, per germline (reference sequence). The CDR3 spans 14 residues. V dropped 5 bases and J dropped 7 bases, with 18 bases sitting between them. This CDR3 reads CASSPGGLLNEQYF. CDR3 nucleotide sequence: TGTGCCAGCAGTCCCGGGGGGCTGCTTAATGAGCAGTACTTC.

This clonotype was seen only a few times. The rearrangement uses TRBV5-4 and TRBJ2-6; tentatively, D is TRBD1 (5 bases). Germline lookup yields CDR1 SGHNT and CDR2 YYREEE (reference sequence). The CDR3 is made up of 16 amino acids. Trimming shortened V by 4 bases and J by 1 base, and 12 bases separated the two germline ends. The CDR3, as DNA: TGTGCCAGCAGCGGAACCAGGGAATCTGGGGCCAACGTCCTGACTTTC. The encoded protein is CASSGTRESGANVLTF.

This clonotype came up a few times. The chain has TRBV6-1 and TRBJ2-2; a weak D match, TRBD2 (5 bases). The CDR3 covers 13 residues. The germline V and J ends were trimmed by 3 bases and 9 bases, with 11 bases remaining between them. CDR1 is MNHNS, CDR2 SASEGT, per germline. The CDR3 spells CASSERPSRELFF. CDR3 sequence (DNA): TGTGCCAGCAGTGAGAGGCCTAGCCGGGAGCTGTTTTTT.

This clonotype came up many times. V usage is TRBV11-2 and J usage is TRBJ1-1; 7 nucleotides match TRBD1. J gave up 4 bases and V 3 bases, and 5 bases lay outside the gene matches. The germline CDR1 and CDR2 sequences are SGHAT and FQNNGV. The CDR3 loop spans 14 amino acids. The CDR3 bases are TGTGCCAGCAGCTTTCAGGGGGAACGCACTGAAGCTTTCTTT. This translates into CASSFQGERTEAFF.

In its sample, this clonotype was seen many times. This rearrangement joins TRBV20-1 to TRBJ1-1; 9 bases fit TRBD1. The CDR3 sequence is 16 residues long. With 3 bases clipped from V and 1 base from J, the junction kept 9 bases outside the gene matches. The germline V gene has CDR1 DFQATT and CDR2 SNEGSKA (reference sequence). In DNA, the CDR3 is TGCAGTGCTAGGGGAGACAGGGGGTGGCCGAACACTGAAGCTTTCTTT. This sequence encodes CSARGDRGWPNTEAFF.

This clonotype was counted a few times. This rearrangement joins TRBV5-1 to TRBJ2-7, with 7 bases aligning to TRBD2. From germline, CDR1 is SGHRS and CDR2 YFSETQ. The CDR3 is 15 amino acids. The junction had 6 bases not matched to a gene; V was cut back by 3 bases and J by 0 bases. The CDR3 DNA is TGCGCCAGCAGCTCCCTGGCTAGCGGCTCCTACGAGCAGTACTTC. Amino acid sequence: CASSSLASGSYEQYF.

This clonotype was seen a few times. V is TRBV5-1 and J is TRBJ1-6; maybe TRBD1 (5 bases). V shed 4 bases and J shed 3 bases, with 20 bases lying between them. This CDR3 has 18 residues. Germline V gives CDR1 SGHRS, CDR2 YFSETQ. CDR3 loop: CASSLLGATEGYNSPLHF. CDR3 coding DNA: TGCGCCAGCAGCCTACTCGGGGCAACGGAGGGCTATAATTCACCCCTCCACTTT. Variable domain in full (rest from reference TRBV5-1 and TRBJ1-6): KAGVTQTPRYLIKTRGQQVTLSCSPISGHRSVSWYQQTPGQGLQFLFEYFSETQRNKGNFPGRFSGRQFSNSRSEMNVSTLELGDSALYLCASSLLGATEGYNSPLHFGNGTRLTVT.

Ten or more counts support this clonotype. The chain joins TRBV6-1 to TRBJ1-1; TRBD1 aligns across 8 bases. V trimming: 6 bases; J trimming: 6 bases; junction bases outside the gene matches: 6. The CDR3 consists of 13 residues. Germline CDR1 MNHNS, CDR2 SASEGT. DNA for the CDR3: TGTGCCAGCAGATCCCAGGGGGCCGCTGAAGCTTTCTTT. This translates into CASRSQGAAEAFF.

This clonotype turned up a few times. The rearrangement uses TRBV27 and TRBJ1-6, with 10 nucleotides matching TRBD1. Trimming cost V 8 bases and J 14 bases; bases outside gene matches: 12. The germline V gene encodes CDR1 MNHEY and CDR2 SMNVEV (reference sequence). The CDR3 consists of 14 residues. CDR3 nucleotides: TGTGCCAGCGGGCCGGGACAGGGGTGGGCAACCCTCCACTTT. It encodes CASGPGQGWATLHF.

With respect to this clonotype: Compared with germline, one end of the junction differs, possibly owing to a read error. The J gene is TRBJ2-3, the V gene TRBV7-7; tentatively, D is TRBD2 (6 bases). The CDR3 runs 13 residues. Germline CDR1 and CDR2: SSHAT and FNYEAQ (reference sequence). CDR3 amino acids: CASSPSTRDTQYF. Written as DNA, the CDR3 is TGTGCTAGCAGCCCGTCGACTAGGGATACGCAGTATTTT.

The chain couples TRBV7-8 to TRBJ2-7; TRBD2 is a possible D gene (5 bases). Germline CDR1 is SGHVS and CDR2 is FQNEAQ. The CDR3 covers 14 residues. V lost 5 bases, J lost 7 bases, and 18 bases lay in between. The CDR3 protein is CASSSRDPLGEQYF. CDR3 nucleotide sequence: TGTGCCAGCAGCAGCCGGGATCCCCTCGGAGAGCAGTACTTC.

This rearrangement joins TRBV5-5 to TRBJ1-5; TRBD1 matches at 7 bases. Germline V gene lookup returns CDR1 SGHKS and CDR2 YYEKEE (reference sequence). The CDR3 consists of 16 residues. V trimming: 0 bases; J trimming: 2 bases; junction bases outside the gene matches: 5. CDR3 DNA: TGTGCCAGCAGCTTGGCACAGGGGAATGGCAATCAGCCCCAGCATTTT. Its protein product is CASSLAQGNGNQPQHF.

The sample holds a few counts of this clonotype. The chain is built from TRBV7-2 and TRBJ2-7; D unresolved. CDR3 length: 13 residues. V was cut by 3 bases and J by 6 bases, with 12 bases left in between. CDR1 SGHTA and CDR2 FQGNSA come from the germline V gene. CDR3 region: CASSFSRVSEQYF. DNA for the CDR3: TGTGCCAGCAGCTTTTCTCGCGTCAGCGAGCAGTACTTC.